This paragraph covers one TCR beta chain sequence. Its antigen is not known. How the authors handled the data: Researchers built a distant-metastasis classifier for papillary thyroid cancer that drew on CDR3 differences across clinicopathological groups. TCRdb used MiXCR to call clones anew from the PCR reads. In this record, the V and J calls reflect TCRdb's handling and not the investigators' own analysis. There are about 93,000 clones in the sample; around 9.2% occur only once, and around 8.8% lies in the top ten. None of the patients had undergone any treatment ahead of thyroid surgery. These data originate in a study of metastatic and nonmetastatic thyroid tumors. In the study overall: From malignant and benign thyroid patients, repertoires in blood and in tumor or nodule tissue were compared.

V lost 2 bases to trimming and J lost 0 bases, with 4 bases between them. Germline V lookup: CDR1 LNHDA, CDR2 SQIVND (reference sequence). CDR3 length: 14 residues. General study findings and limits: Reportedly, malignant thyroid tumors had significantly higher TCR beta diversity than benign nodules, in blood and tumor.

Sequencing was carried out using blood. The rearrangement joins TRBV19 to TRBJ2-2, with unresolved D. The sequence was obtained from a female donor with papillary thyroid cancer or a benign thyroid nodule (not recorded which). Some clones in this sample may be carry-over from other donors' samples. The CDR3 here is CASSISTNTGELFF. For the CDR3, the DNA is TGTGCCAGTAGTATATCCACGAACACCGGGGAGCTGTTTTTT.